These 16 T cell receptor beta chains were sequenced from one sample in a study of blood T cell repertoires in COVID-19 (dated by TCRdb to about 2020). Libraries were prepared through the immunoSEQ multiplex PCR assay. The table comes from immuneACCESS by way of TCRdb, which keeps in-frame sequences with V and J called. Part of the clones is missing from these tables; in studies checked, under half for an unresolved V gene and the rest for unknown reasons. Counted in this sample were 350,000 to 450,000 clones; more than 85% of them appeared once. The ten largest clones capture about 0.86% of the sample. The sample was PBMCs or T cells enriched from blood (not recorded which). Receptors were obtained from a woman aged 40 to 50 who had been exposed to COVID-19.

V and J are TRBV5-4 and TRBJ2-7, with 9 bases aligning to TRBD1. Trimming took 5 bases from V and 0 from J; bases not matched to a gene: 6. Germline V gives CDR1 SGHNT, CDR2 YYREEE (reference sequence). The CDR3 spans 15 residues. In nucleotides, the CDR3 is TGTGCCAGCAGGCGGGACAGGGACAGCTCCTACGAGCAGTACTTC. Translated: CASRRDRDSSYEQYF.

This chain links TRBV30 with TRBJ1-5; TRBD1 matches 8 bases. The CDR3 runs to 14 residues. The V gene end was trimmed by 2 bases and the J gene end by 2 bases; junction bases not matched to a gene: 2. Per germline, CDR1 GTSNPN and CDR2 SVGIG (reference sequence). The CDR3 here is CAWSSGGGNQPQHF. The DNA of the CDR3 is TGTGCCTGGAGTTCAGGGGGCGGCAATCAGCCCCAGCATTTT. Complete variable domain (other parts from reference TRBV30 and TRBJ1-5): SQTIHQWPATLVQPVGSPLSLECTVEGTSNPNLYWYRQAAGRGLQLLFYSVGIGQISSEVPQNLSASRPQDRQFILSSKKLLLSDSGFYLCAWSSGGGNQPQHFGDGTRLSIL.

This clone was picked up a small number of times. This specimen includes other DNA sequences encoding the same CDR3. The V gene is TRBV7-9, the J gene TRBJ2-7, with D perhaps matching TRBD1 (6 bases). The CDR3 is made up of 14 amino acids. Trimming left V 4 bases short and J 1 base short, with 11 bases between. Germline-derived CDR1 and CDR2 are SEHNR and FQNEAQ (reference sequence). CDR3: CASSSQGISYEQYF. DNA of the CDR3: TGTGCCAGCAGCTCTCAGGGGATTTCCTACGAGCAGTACTTC.

The chain is built from TRBV15 and TRBJ2-3, with TRBD1 identical over 7 bases. The V gene's germline CDR1 is LNHNV and CDR2 YYDKDF (reference sequence). The CDR3 runs 19 residues. V shed 0 bases and J 2 bases; nucleotides not matched to a gene: 14. CDR3 coding DNA: TGTGCCACCAGCAGAGATCCTACTATTCAGGGGGTTACCACAGATACGCAGTATTTT. Translating gives CATSRDPTIQGVTTDTQYF.

This chain joins TRBV7-8 and TRBJ1-5, with D unclear. The V gene lost 2 bases and the J gene lost 5 bases, with 13 bases spanning the gap. The CDR3 sequence is 15 residues long. The germline V gene has CDR1 SGHVS and CDR2 FQNEAQ. CDR3 residues: CASSLLWVGHQPQHF. The CDR3 DNA sequence: TGTGCCAGCAGCTTACTTTGGGTTGGGCATCAGCCCCAGCATTTT. The entire variable domain, with the rest obtained from reference TRBV7-8 and TRBJ1-5, is as follows: GAGVSQSPRYKVAKRGQDVALRCDPISGHVSLFWYQQALGQGPEFLTYFQNEAQLDKSGLPSDRFFAERPEGSVSTLKIQRTQQEDSAVYLCASSLLWVGHQPQHFGDGTRLSIL.

The chain employs TRBV9 and TRBJ1-6, with TRBD1 matching over 7 bases. CDR3 length: 17 amino acids. V lost 4 bases and J lost 0; bases outside the gene matches: 7. Germline V gene lookup returns CDR1 SGDLS and CDR2 YYNGEE. CDR3 in amino acids: CASSSGQESSYNSPLHF. In DNA form, the CDR3 reads TGTGCCAGCAGCTCCGGACAGGAAAGCTCCTATAATTCACCCCTCCACTTT. Combining the CDR3 with reference TRBV9 and TRBJ1-6 gives the whole variable domain DSGVTQTPKHLITATGQRVTLRCSPRSGDLSVYWYQQSLDQGLQFLIQYYNGEERAKGNILERFSAQQFPDLHSELNLSSLELGDSALYFCASSSGQESSYNSPLHFGNGTRLTVT.

The chain is built from TRBV5-1 and TRBJ1-1; TRBD1 matches 9 bases. The germline CDR1 and CDR2 sequences are SGHRS and YFSETQ. J gave up 4 bases and V 4 bases, and 5 bases lay outside the gene matches. The length of the CDR3 is 14 residues. The CDR3 spells CASSPGTGFTEAFF. CDR3 coding DNA: TGCGCCAGCAGCCCCGGGACAGGGTTCACTGAAGCTTTCTTT.

The rearrangement uses TRBV11-3 and TRBJ2-6; weak D call: TRBD1 (6 bases). The CDR3 contains 16 residues. V lost 6 bases and J 1 base, leaving 13 bases between the germline ends. Germline V lookup: CDR1 SGHNT, CDR2 YENEEA. The CDR3 sequence is CASSSATGSGANVLTF. The DNA for the CDR3 is TGTGCCAGCAGTAGCGCCACAGGGTCTGGGGCCAACGTCCTGACTTTC.

The chain links TRBV7-9 to TRBJ1-5, with TRBD1 matching over 8 bases. CDR3 length equals 15 residues. With V trimmed by 3 bases and J by 2 bases, 3 bases remained unmatched. Germline CDR1 is SEHNR and CDR2 is FQNEAQ (reference sequence). The CDR3 loop reads CASSFTGGGNQPQHF. The CDR3, as DNA: TGTGCCAGCAGCTTTACAGGGGGAGGCAATCAGCCCCAGCATTTT.

The chain uses TRBV5-4 and TRBJ1-5; D unclear. The length of the CDR3 is 13 residues. The V end lost 0 bases, the J end lost 7 bases, and 8 bases lay between the germline ends. Germline lookup yields CDR1 SGHNT and CDR2 YYREEE (reference sequence). CDR3: CASSLAGSQPQHF. CDR3 coding DNA: TGTGCCAGCAGCTTGGCCGGGAGCCAGCCCCAGCATTTT.

The V and J genes are TRBV25-1 and TRBJ1-2; 12 bases are a match to TRBD1. Losses at the gene ends were 11 bases for V and 8 bases for J; bases not matched to a gene: 9. CDR1 is MGHDK and CDR2 is SYGVNS in the germline V gene. This CDR3 is built from 13 residues. In DNA form, the CDR3 reads TGTGCCCTCCGGGACAGGGGGCTGAGCGGCTACACCTTC. This sequence encodes CALRDRGLSGYTF.

As to this clone: This sample includes further DNA sequences coding for the same CDR3. The V gene is TRBV12-3 or TRBV12-4, the J gene TRBJ1-1; 8 nucleotides line up with TRBD1. After removal of 5 bases from V and 4 bases from J, the junction contained 3 bases not matched to a gene. The CDR3 contains 13 residues. The DNA of the CDR3 is TGTGCCAGCAGTCGTACAGGGGGCACTGAAGCTTTCTTT. Its translation: CASSRTGGTEAFF.

The J gene is TRBJ1-1, the V gene TRBV5-4; D remains ambiguous. V lost 0 bases and J lost 7, with 16 bases in between. The germline gives CDR1 SGHNT, CDR2 YYREEE (reference sequence). CDR3 length: 15 amino acids. CDR3 sequence reads: CASSLASYSIHEAFF. DNA for the CDR3: TGTGCCAGCAGCTTGGCCTCTTACAGTATTCATGAAGCTTTCTTT.

The rearrangement uses TRBV7-6 and TRBJ1-1, with 8 nucleotides matching TRBD1. CDR1 SGHVS and CDR2 FNYEAQ come from the germline V gene. The CDR3 length is 12 residues. V dropped 5 bases and J dropped 9; count of bases not matched to a gene: 5. The DNA of the CDR3 is TGTGCCAGCAGCCCAGGACAGGGAAAAGCTTTCTTT. This gives the protein CASSPGQGKAFF.

The chain uses TRBV11-2 and TRBJ2-2, with TRBD2 identical over 12 bases. This CDR3 comprises 16 residues. V shed 5 bases and J 5 bases; nucleotides not matched to a gene: 6. Germline loops: CDR1 SGHAT, CDR2 FQNNGV. CDR3 protein: CASSPRLAGETGELFF. In nucleotides, the CDR3 is TGTGCCAGCAGCCCAAGACTAGCGGGGGAAACCGGGGAGCTGTTTTTT.

This clone showed up just once. Other DNA sequences in this sample translate to the same CDR3. The chain joins TRBV19 to TRBJ2-7, with a weak D call TRBD2 (5 bases). CDR3 length equals 13 residues. Deletions cut 1 base from V and 2 bases from J, with 6 bases between. Germline V gene data show CDR1 as LNHDA and CDR2 as SQIVND (reference sequence). CDR3 sequence: CASSIGGAYEQYF. In DNA form, the CDR3 reads TGTGCCAGTAGTATAGGGGGAGCCTACGAGCAGTACTTC.